The 21 T cell receptor beta chains listed next were all sequenced from one sample in a study of post-analysis software for immune sequencing data. Findings and limits, study-wide: Several TRBV segments (TRBV5-6, TRBV5-1 and TRBV20-1 among them) occurred more frequently in patients than in controls.

These receptors have no identified antigens. Prepared libraries of TCR beta cDNA carried unique molecular identifiers. In TCRdb, the PCR reads were re-called with MiXCR into one record per CDR3 protein. The repertoire holds approximately 730,000 distinct CDR3 sequences, with around 42% as singletons. The sample taken for sequencing was blood. These receptors originate from a girl aged 10 to 17 with multiple sclerosis.

In its sample, this clonotype was seen once. This rearrangement joins TRBV29-1 to TRBJ2-3; D uncertain. Germline V gene data show CDR1 as SQVTM and CDR2 as ANQGSEA. The CDR3 is 15 residues long. V lost 6 bases, J lost 6 bases, and 22 bases lay in between. The CDR3 sequence is CSVVWPATEGDTQYF. CDR3 DNA sequence: TGCAGCGTGGTATGGCCAGCCACGGAAGGGGATACGCAGTATTTT.

Here the CDR3 reads CSVAPRAAGRFF. CDR3 nucleotide sequence: TGCAGCGTTGCCCCAAGGGCAGCGGGTCGGTTCTTC. The V and J genes are TRBV29-1 and TRBJ2-1, with a tentative D call TRBD2 (6 bases). The CDR3 is 12 amino acids. From germline, CDR1 is SQVTM and CDR2 ANQGSEA. The V end was cut by 4 bases, the J end by 15 bases, with 19 bases between.

This clonotype was observed a handful of times. The rearrangement links TRBV27 to TRBJ2-1; 9 nucleotides match TRBD2. Germline values: CDR1 MNHEY, CDR2 SMNVEV (reference sequence). Unmatched junction bases numbered 12, after V lost 5 bases and J lost 7 bases. CDR3 length: 16 amino acids. CDR3 nucleotide sequence: TGTGCCAGCAGTCCCACCGGGGCGGGAGGGCTAAATGAGCAGTTCTTC. Translation: CASSPTGAGGLNEQFF.

The sample holds one count of this clonotype. The chain employs TRBV6-1 and TRBJ2-3, with a tentative D call TRBD1 (6 bases). There are 15 residues in the CDR3. Trimming took 0 bases from V and 5 from J, leaving 12 bases between them. Germline V gene lookup returns CDR1 MNHNS and CDR2 SASEGT. Here the CDR3 DNA reads TGTGCCAGCAGTGAAGCGAAAGGGACACTAGATACGCAGTATTTT. This sequence encodes CASSEAKGTLDTQYF.

The chain has TRBV5-1 and TRBJ2-6; the D call may be TRBD1 or TRBD2 (6 bases each). The CDR3 contains 16 residues. V shed 0 bases and J shed 4 bases, with 11 bases lying between them. Per germline, CDR1 SGHRS and CDR2 YFSETQ. The CDR3 DNA reads TGCGCCAGCAGCTTGGATGGGGGGCCCGGGGCCAACGTCCTGACTTTC. Protein product: CASSLDGGPGANVLTF. Combining the CDR3 with reference TRBV5-1 and TRBJ2-6 gives the whole variable domain KAGVTQTPRYLIKTRGQQVTLSCSPISGHRSVSWYQQTPGQGLQFLFEYFSETQRNKGNFPGRFSGRQFSNSRSEMNVSTLELGDSALYLCASSLDGGPGANVLTFGAGSRLTVL.

This clonotype occurred a few times. The V and J genes are TRBV27 and TRBJ2-1; TRBD2 agrees at 12 bases. V lost 0 bases, J lost 7 bases, and 7 bases stayed unmatched. Germline lookup yields CDR1 MNHEY and CDR2 SMNVEV (reference sequence). The CDR3 extends over 17 amino acids. The CDR3 nucleotides are TGTGCCAGCAGTTTATCGCTAGCGGGAGGGCCTGGGAATGAGCAGTTCTTC. Amino acids: CASSLSLAGGPGNEQFF.

This sequence joins TRBV20-1 and TRBJ2-3; 9 nucleotides line up with TRBD2. V shed 2 bases, J shed 0 bases, and the junction held 12 bases outside the gene matches. Germline-derived CDR1 and CDR2 are DFQATT and SNEGSKA (reference sequence). This CDR3 is built from 18 residues. Written as DNA, the CDR3 is TGCAGTGCTAGATCAGGGACTAGCCGTGGTGTAAGCACAGATACGCAGTATTTT. This codes for CSARSGTSRGVSTDTQYF.

This sequence joins TRBV12-3 or TRBV12-4 and TRBJ2-3, with D perhaps matching TRBD1 or TRBD2 (5 bases each). The CDR3 length is 15 residues. V was pared by 6 bases and J by 0 bases, with 13 bases between. CDR3 protein: CASSPDRLSTDTQYF. CDR3 nucleotide sequence: TGTGCCAGCAGCCCAGACAGACTAAGCACAGATACGCAGTATTTT.

Worth noting for this clonotype: One end of the junction fails to match germline, which may point to a read error. This sequence joins TRBV6-5 and TRBJ2-3, with TRBD2 identical over 8 bases. CDR3 length: 17 amino acids. CDR1 is MNHEY and CDR2 is SVGAGI in the germline V gene. CDR3 loop: CASSYSYAGGAGDTRYF. The CDR3 nucleotides are TGTGCCAGCAGTTACTCTTACGCGGGGGGCGCAGGGGATACGCGGTATTTT.

This chain uses TRBV9 with TRBJ1-2; 8 nucleotides match TRBD1. CDR3 length: 14 residues. Germline-derived CDR1 and CDR2 are SGDLS and YYNGEE. The trim removed 3 bases at V and 4 bases at J, leaving 5 bases unmatched. The CDR3 sequence: CASSEGDRSYGYTF. The CDR3, as DNA: TGTGCCAGCAGCGAGGGGGACAGGAGCTATGGCTACACCTTC.

This chain links TRBV6-5 with TRBJ1-5, with a tentative D call TRBD1 (5 bases). The V and J ends lost 6 bases and 4 bases respectively, with 10 bases between them. The CDR3 consists of 13 residues. Looked up from germline, CDR1 is MNHEY and CDR2 is SVGAGI. CDR3 nucleotide sequence: TGTGCCAGCAGGATACAGGCTAATCAGCCCCAGCATTTT. Amino acid sequence: CASRIQANQPQHF.

This clonotype came up a few times. This chain links TRBV15 with TRBJ1-2, with 7 bases lining up with TRBD1. Germline-derived CDR1 and CDR2 are LNHNV and YYDKDF (reference sequence). The CDR3 loop spans 16 amino acids. V dropped 5 bases and J dropped 0; count of bases not matched to a gene: 9. CDR3 in DNA: TGTGCCACCAGCGCCAGAATAGGGACAGCTAACTATGGCTACACCTTC. Protein product: CATSARIGTANYGYTF.

DNA of the CDR3: TGCGCCAGCAGCTTGGAAGGTTGGGCTCCGTTGGATGAGCAGTTCTTC. Its protein product is CASSLEGWAPLDEQFF. The rearrangement joins TRBV5-1 to TRBJ2-1; D is undetermined. Germline values: CDR1 SGHRS, CDR2 YFSETQ. The length of the CDR3 is 16 residues. The germline V and J ends were trimmed by 0 bases and 8 bases, with 18 bases remaining between them.

The genes are TRBV27 and TRBJ2-5; possible D gene TRBD1, 6 bases. The germline V and J ends were trimmed by 6 bases and 4 bases, with 18 bases remaining between them. This CDR3 contains 15 residues. Germline V gene sequence: CDR1 MNHEY, CDR2 SMNVEV (reference sequence). CDR3 DNA sequence: TGTGCCAGCAGCAAGGACAGAACCCACATAGAGACCCAGTACTTC. Protein: CASSKDRTHIETQYF.

V usage is TRBV12-3 or TRBV12-4 and J usage is TRBJ2-3; no clear D gene. The ends were cut back, 3 bases at V and 0 bases at J, with 10 bases in the middle. CDR3 length: 15 residues. For the CDR3, the DNA is TGTGCCAGCAGTTTTGAGGAGCTAAGCACAGATACGCAGTATTTT. This codes for CASSFEELSTDTQYF.

The V and J genes are TRBV6-6 and TRBJ2-1; 9 bases line up with TRBD1. Germline lookup yields CDR1 MNHNY and CDR2 SVGAGI (reference sequence). The junction had 8 bases not matched to a gene; V was cut back by 2 bases and J by 6 bases. This CDR3 is 16 amino acids long. CDR3 sequence: CASSYPTGGSANEQFF. CDR3 sequence (DNA): TGTGCCAGCAGTTACCCAACAGGGGGCTCCGCCAATGAGCAGTTCTTC.

V is TRBV6-5 and J is TRBJ2-1; 12 nucleotides line up with TRBD2. Unmatched junction bases numbered 13, after V lost 2 bases and J lost 8 bases. Germline lookup yields CDR1 MNHEY and CDR2 SVGAGI. This CDR3 comprises 18 residues. The DNA for the CDR3 is TGTGCCAGCAGTTACGATTTGAGGGCTAGCGGGAGGGTGGATGAGCAGTTCTTC. Amino acids: CASSYDLRASGRVDEQFF.

The rearrangement joins TRBV7-9 to TRBJ2-5; no firm D call. Trimming removed 8 bases from V and 2 bases from J, with 12 bases in between. Per germline, CDR1 SEHNR and CDR2 FQNEAQ (reference sequence). The CDR3 has 13 amino acids. The CDR3 loop reads CASGPLSQETQYF. The CDR3 DNA is TGTGCCAGCGGCCCGTTATCGCAAGAGACCCAGTACTTC.

This CDR3 reads CASRADTQYGYTF. For the CDR3, the DNA is TGTGCCAGCAGGGCCGATACGCAGTATGGCTACACCTTC. The chain is built from TRBV12-3 or TRBV12-4 and TRBJ1-2; D call uncertain. CDR3 length: 13 amino acids. V was trimmed by 6 bases and J by 5 bases, leaving 13 bases between them.

This clonotype has only a few counts. This chain uses TRBV5-1 with TRBJ2-3, with 7 nucleotides matching TRBD1. Germline loops: CDR1 SGHRS, CDR2 YFSETQ. Trimming removed 2 bases from V and 6 bases from J; junction bases left unmatched: 12. The CDR3 is 16 amino acids. This CDR3 is CASSFGTGEPIDTQYF. The CDR3 DNA follows: TGCGCCAGCAGCTTCGGAACAGGGGAACCCATCGATACGCAGTATTTT. The entire variable domain, with the rest obtained from reference TRBV5-1 and TRBJ2-3, is as follows: KAGVTQTPRYLIKTRGQQVTLSCSPISGHRSVSWYQQTPGQGLQFLFEYFSETQRNKGNFPGRFSGRQFSNSRSEMNVSTLELGDSALYLCASSFGTGEPIDTQYFGPGTRLTVL.

The sample holds a few counts of this clonotype. The rearrangement joins TRBV7-9 to TRBJ2-1; 8 positions agree with TRBD2. Germline V gene lookup returns CDR1 SEHNR and CDR2 FQNEAQ (reference sequence). V shed 0 bases, J shed 9 bases, and the junction held 4 bases outside the gene matches. The CDR3 runs to 14 residues. The CDR3 bases are TGTGCCAGCAGCTTAGCGGGACTAGATGGTGAGCAGTTCTTC. Protein product: CASSLAGLDGEQFF.